This TCR beta chain was sequenced for a study of control samples from healthy donors and cancer patients. Clones were read by immunoSEQ multiplex PCR, and TCRdb kept only the in-frame ones, dropping some. Here the sample spans some 140,000 clones, roughly nine tenths being singletons. Per the germline V gene, CDR1 is SNHLY and CDR2 is FYNNEI. Trimming cost V 1 base and J 3 bases, with 8 bases left between them. This CDR3 region has 14 residues. The rearrangement joins TRBV2 to TRBJ2-3, with D tentatively TRBD1 or TRBD2 (5 bases each). Sequenced input: PBMCs. The receptor was isolated from a man aged 50-59 years with head and neck cancer. The DNA of the CDR3 is TGTGCCAGCAGTGAAGGGGGGAATACAGATACGCAGTATTTT. Encoded protein: CASSEGGNTDTQYF.